What follows are 8 T cell receptor beta chains derived from one specimen sequenced in a study of CD8+ T cells in alopecia areata. Once RNA had been extracted, it was reverse transcribed into cDNA to act as the sequencing template. The assay was immunoSEQ multiplex PCR, and TCRdb's table has in-frame clones only and misses some. The table records about 190,000 clones, under 70% of them present only once. Treatment noted: oral pan-JAK inhibitor, 5-10 mg twice daily. The input for sequencing was CD4+ T cells sorted from blood, taken at week 4, from a patient treated with tofacitinib. The receptors shown here come from a human donor with alopecia areata.

The chain joins TRBV1 to TRBJ2-5; the table calls TRBD1, which could not be checked here. TRBV1 is flagged as a pseudogene. The CDR3 consists of 19 residues. The CDR3 DNA follows: TGCACCAGCAGCCTGTCCCTAACCGGGACAGGGGATTTCCAAGAGACCCAGTACTTC. It translates to CTSSLSLTGTGDFQETQYF.

This clone was recorded only once. V usage is TRBV30 and J usage is TRBJ2-2; D is undetermined. The CDR3 sequence is 12 residues long. Trimming left V 4 bases short and J 6 bases short, with 9 bases between. Germline assignment: CDR1 GTSNPN and CDR2 SVGIG (reference sequence). The CDR3, as DNA: TGTGCCTGGACTAAAAACTCCGGGGAGCTGTTTTTT. Its protein product is CAWTKNSGELFF.

The chain has TRBV2 and TRBJ1-4; 10 bases align to TRBD1. V lost 0 bases to trimming and J lost 8 bases; unmatched junction nucleotides: 6. This CDR3 comprises 16 residues. Germline V gene data show CDR1 as SNHLY and CDR2 as FYNNEI. CDR3 protein: CASSEAWTGGREKLFF. For the CDR3, the DNA is TGTGCCAGCAGTGAAGCTTGGACAGGGGGGAGGGAAAAACTGTTTTTT.

The chain has TRBV5-1 and TRBJ2-6, with TRBD2 matching over 11 bases. CDR1 and CDR2 from the germline V gene are SGHRS and YFSETQ. Trimming took 2 bases from V and 2 from J; bases not matched to a gene: 9. This CDR3 is built from 19 residues. CDR3 DNA: TGCGCCAGCAGCTTTTCCATAACTAGCGGGGGCCCTGGGGCCAACGTCCTGACTTTC. Translated: CASSFSITSGGPGANVLTF.

A remark on this clone: Additional DNA sequences in this sample encode the identical CDR3. The rearrangement joins TRBV7-2 to TRBJ2-5, with D uncertain. Germline V gives CDR1 SGHTA, CDR2 FQGNSA. CDR3 size: 13 residues. V was clipped by 5 bases and J by 3 bases, with 10 bases between them. CDR3 sequence: CASSPSREETQYF. As DNA, the CDR3 is TGTGCCAGCAGCCCCTCTAGAGAAGAGACCCAGTACTTC.

This clone was seen a handful of times. This rearrangement joins TRBV7-2 to TRBJ2-2; TRBD2 agrees at 8 bases. CDR1 SGHTA and CDR2 FQGNSA come from the germline V gene. The CDR3 runs to 16 residues. J lost 4 bases, V lost 4 bases, and 8 bases had no gene match. The CDR3: CASSSRTSTGTGELFF. The CDR3 nucleotides read TGTGCCAGCAGCTCGAGGACTAGCACCGGCACCGGGGAGCTGTTTTTT. Full variable domain (remainder filled in from reference TRBV7-2 and TRBJ2-2): GAGVSQSPSNKVTEKGKDVELRCDPISGHTALYWYRQSLGQGLEFLIYFQGNSAPDKSGLPSDRFSAERTGGSVSTLTIQRTQQEDSAVYLCASSSRTSTGTGELFFGEGSRLTVL.

The J gene is TRBJ1-6, the V gene TRBV12-5, with TRBD1 matching 8 bases. This CDR3 has 14 amino acids. V dropped 1 base and J dropped 10; count of bases not matched to a gene: 3. Germline V gene data show CDR1 as LGHNT and CDR2 as FRNRAP. CDR3 nucleotides: TGTGCTAGTGGTTTGGGACAGGGGAACTCACCCCTCCACTTT. As protein: CASGLGQGNSPLHF.

The chain combines TRBV30 with TRBJ2-4, with TRBD1 as a possible D gene (6 bases). Trimming removed 8 bases at V and 6 bases at J, with 11 bases between. The CDR3 is 11 amino acids. Germline values: CDR1 GTSNPN, CDR2 SVGIG (reference sequence). The DNA of the CDR3 is TGTGCCCTAACAGGGTTAAACATTCAGTACTTC. Translated, it gives CALTGLNIQYF.